The next 22 T cell receptor beta chains were all read from a single sample in a study of long-term antiretroviral therapy in people with HIV. Researchers report immunoSEQ v3.0 was run at survey level. Measured with immunoSEQ multiplex PCR; TCRdb has only the in-frame clones, and not every one. This table holds around 13,000 clones, about nine tenths found once. Sample: unsorted PBMCs, taken 2.1 years after starting antiretroviral therapy. The receptors derive from a woman between 40 and 55 years old with HIV.

The V and J genes are TRBV10-3 and TRBJ2-3; D might be TRBD1 (6 bases). Germline CDR1 reads ENHRY; CDR2 reads SYGVKD. V lost 9 bases, J lost 0 bases, and 10 bases lay in between. The CDR3 covers 13 residues. CDR3 sequence (DNA): TGTGCCATAGGGGGTCCAAGCACAGATACGCAGTATTTT. This gives the protein CAIGGPSTDTQYF.

The V call is TRBV5-1, the J call TRBJ2-3, with 15 bases fitting TRBD2. Trimming took 3 bases from V and 1 from J; bases not matched to a gene: 9. CDR3 length: 19 amino acids. The germline V gene has CDR1 SGHRS and CDR2 YFSETQ. CDR3 amino acids: CASSSGLAGGIGGTDTQYF. CDR3 DNA sequence: TGCGCCAGCAGCTCGGGACTAGCGGGGGGCATTGGTGGCACAGATACGCAGTATTTT.

This clone is classed as medium-sized. The chain combines TRBV28 with TRBJ1-1; D uncertain. In germline, CDR1 is MDHEN, CDR2 SYDVKM. V shed 2 bases and J shed 10 bases, with 14 bases lying between them. The CDR3 runs 13 residues. The CDR3 bases are TGTGCCAGCAGTTTAATCGGGAGTCCGGGAGCTTTCTTT. Translating gives CASSLIGSPGAFF.

This clone was observed a few times. The chain employs TRBV27 and TRBJ2-5; D might be TRBD2 (6 bases). The germline V gene encodes CDR1 MNHEY and CDR2 SMNVEV (reference sequence). The V gene lost 4 bases and the J gene lost 3 bases, with 15 bases spanning the gap. The CDR3 extends over 15 amino acids. The CDR3 nucleotides are TGTGCCAGCAGTTCGAGACTAGTTGCAAAAGAGACCCAGTACTTC. Translation: CASSSRLVAKETQYF.

This chain connects TRBV15 to TRBJ1-5; D may be TRBD1 (5 bases). Germline CDR1 LNHNV, CDR2 YYDKDF (reference sequence). The CDR3 runs to 16 residues. Trimming removed 1 base at V and 3 bases at J, with 13 bases between. The CDR3 sequence is CATSRVDSAVNQPQHF. CDR3 bases: TGTGCCACCAGCAGAGTCGACAGCGCGGTCAATCAGCCCCAGCATTTT.

The rearrangement joins TRBV6-5 to TRBJ2-1; possible D gene TRBD2, 7 bases. Germline V gives CDR1 MNHEY, CDR2 SVGAGI. The CDR3 spans 16 residues. Between the trimmed V and J ends, which lost 2 bases and 3 bases, there was a span of 14 bases. The CDR3 here is CASSYAGGGLYNEQFF. As DNA, the CDR3 is TGTGCCAGCAGTTACGCGGGCGGGGGCCTCTACAATGAGCAGTTCTTC.

The rearrangement joins TRBV27 to TRBJ1-6; D is unclear. CDR3 length equals 13 residues. The V gene's germline CDR1 is MNHEY and CDR2 SMNVEV (reference sequence). V lost 5 bases and J lost 12, with 14 bases in between. CDR3 DNA: TGTGCCAGCAGTCGCGGGGTCGAGTTACCCCTCCACTTT. Its protein is CASSRGVELPLHF.

The gene calls are TRBV5-1 and TRBJ2-5, with 8 nucleotides matching TRBD2. This CDR3 region has 17 residues. After removal of 0 bases from V and 1 base from J, the junction contained 8 bases not matched to a gene. CDR1 and CDR2 from the germline V gene are SGHRS and YFSETQ. The CDR3, as DNA: TGCGCCAGCAGCTTGGGCGGAGCGGGGGCCTTCCAAGAGACCCAGTACTTC. Encoded protein: CASSLGGAGAFQETQYF.

This chain joins TRBV30 and TRBJ2-6; no definite D call. This CDR3 is 17 amino acids long. The germline V gene has CDR1 GTSNPN and CDR2 SVGIG (reference sequence). V dropped 0 bases and J dropped 0 bases, with 12 bases sitting between them. CDR3 sequence (DNA): TGTGCCTGGAGTGTACTGAGAGCGATCTCTGGGGCCAACGTCCTGACTTTC. This encodes CAWSVLRAISGANVLTF.

The chain has TRBV7-9 and TRBJ2-5; TRBD2 matches 13 bases. This CDR3 comprises 18 residues. Germline CDR1 and CDR2: SEHNR and FQNEAQ (reference sequence). V lost 5 bases, J lost 5 bases, and 14 bases stayed unmatched. CDR3 nucleotides: TGTGCCAGCAGCGAGAGCAAGGAAGGGACTAGCGGGGCTGAGACCCAGTACTTC. This translates into CASSESKEGTSGAETQYF.

This sequence joins TRBV6-1 and TRBJ2-7; TRBD1 is a possible D gene (5 bases). The germline gives CDR1 MNHNS, CDR2 SASEGT. Trimming took 8 bases from V and 0 from J, leaving 14 bases between them. This CDR3 spans 14 amino acids. This CDR3 reads CASLQVIDSYEQYF. The CDR3 nucleotides read TGTGCCAGCCTACAGGTGATAGACTCCTACGAGCAGTACTTC.

The rearrangement links TRBV7-9 to TRBJ1-1; unclear D gene. Trimming shortened V by 7 bases and J by 5 bases, and 17 bases separated the two germline ends. This CDR3 is 14 amino acids long. Germline V gives CDR1 SEHNR, CDR2 FQNEAQ (reference sequence). CDR3 protein: CASTPRGDRTEAFF. CDR3 DNA sequence: TGTGCCAGCACCCCTCGCGGGGATAGGACTGAAGCTTTCTTT.

The DNA for the CDR3 is TGTGCCAGCAGCTTAGTTGCGACAGGGGGTTGGGAGACCCAGTACTTC. This encodes CASSLVATGGWETQYF. The chain has TRBV11-2 and TRBJ2-5; 9 nucleotides line up with TRBD1. The ends lost 1 base at V and 5 bases at J; junction bases unmatched: 8. Per germline, CDR1 SGHAT and CDR2 FQNNGV. CDR3 size: 16 residues.

The chain employs TRBV7-2 and TRBJ1-2; TRBD1 agrees at 8 bases. The CDR3 has 16 amino acids. V lost 5 bases and J lost 4; bases outside the gene matches: 12. The germline CDR1 and CDR2 sequences are SGHTA and FQGNSA. Here the CDR3 reads CASSPFRDRFGYGYTF. CDR3 nucleotides: TGTGCCAGCAGCCCCTTCCGGGACAGGTTCGGCTATGGCTACACCTTC.

This chain uses TRBV30 with TRBJ1-5, with a possible D match to TRBD1 (6 bases). Germline lookup yields CDR1 GTSNPN and CDR2 SVGIG (reference sequence). This CDR3 spans 15 amino acids. V was clipped by 2 bases and J by 0 bases, with 11 bases between them. The CDR3 bases are TGTGCCTGGAGTTTTGGACAGAGTAGCAATCAGCCCCAGCATTTT. This encodes CAWSFGQSSNQPQHF. The full variable domain, completed using reference TRBV30 and TRBJ1-5, is SQTIHQWPATLVQPVGSPLSLECTVEGTSNPNLYWYRQAAGRGLQLLFYSVGIGQISSEVPQNLSASRPQDRQFILSSKKLLLSDSGFYLCAWSFGQSSNQPQHFGDGTRLSIL.

This sequence joins TRBV6-5 and TRBJ2-7; 9 bases line up with TRBD2. Looked up from germline, CDR1 is MNHEY and CDR2 is SVGAGI. After removal of 6 bases from V and 3 bases from J, the junction contained 6 bases not matched to a gene. The CDR3 spans 14 residues. CDR3 nucleotides: TGTGCCAGCAGCCCGACTAGCGGAAACTACGAGCAGTACTTC. Translated: CASSPTSGNYEQYF.

The J gene is TRBJ1-2, the V gene TRBV27; TRBD1 agrees at 7 bases. The CDR3 is made up of 16 amino acids. Germline values: CDR1 MNHEY, CDR2 SMNVEV (reference sequence). The V and J ends lost 3 bases and 4 bases, in that order; junction bases with no gene match: 11. The CDR3 sequence is CASSFKIAGQPYGYTF. The CDR3 DNA is TGTGCCAGCAGTTTCAAAATAGCGGGACAGCCCTATGGCTACACCTTC.

The chain links TRBV5-4 to TRBJ1-3, with a tentative D call TRBD1 (5 bases). Looked up from germline, CDR1 is SGHNT and CDR2 is YYREEE (reference sequence). CDR3 length: 15 amino acids. Trimming cost V 4 bases and J 0 bases, with 11 bases left between them. CDR3 coding DNA: TGTGCCAGCAGCCTGCAGAGGGGCTCTGGAAACACCATATATTTT. Protein sequence: CASSLQRGSGNTIYF. The whole variable domain, remainder taken from reference TRBV5-4 and TRBJ1-3, is ETGVTQSPTHLIKTRGQQVTLRCSSQSGHNTVSWYQQALGQGPQFIFQYYREEENGRGNFPPRFSGLQFPNYSSELNVNALELDDSALYLCASSLQRGSGNTIYFGEGSWLTVV.

A single count supports this clone. V is TRBV27 and J is TRBJ2-7, with TRBD1 matching over 8 bases. CDR1 MNHEY and CDR2 SMNVEV come from the germline V gene (reference sequence). CDR3 size: 16 residues. J gave up 0 bases and V 5 bases, and 9 bases lay outside the gene matches. Here the CDR3 reads CASSPGTGFSSYEQYF. The CDR3 DNA reads as TGTGCCAGCAGTCCCGGGACAGGATTTAGCTCCTACGAGCAGTACTTC.

V is TRBV7-2 and J is TRBJ1-6; D ambiguous. V was shortened by 1 base and J by 8 bases, with 9 bases between the two germline ends. CDR1 is SGHTA and CDR2 is FQGNSA in the germline V gene. CDR3 length equals 14 residues. Here the CDR3 reads CASSLVGNHSPLHF. The CDR3 coding sequence is TGTGCCAGCAGCTTAGTCGGTAACCATTCACCCCTCCACTTT.

In its sample, this clone was seen once. The same CDR3 can be traced to other DNA sequences in this sample. The chain links TRBV7-2 to TRBJ2-7; D is ambiguous. This CDR3 spans 11 amino acids. With 2 bases removed from V and 4 bases from J, the gap between germline ends came to 3 bases. The germline V gene encodes CDR1 SGHTA and CDR2 FQGNSA. This CDR3 is CASSLYYEQYF. The CDR3 region has the DNA TGTGCCAGCAGCTTATATTACGAGCAGTACTTC. The full variable domain, rest sourced from reference TRBV7-2 and TRBJ2-7, is GAGVSQSPSNKVTEKGKDVELRCDPISGHTALYWYRQSLGQGLEFLIYFQGNSAPDKSGLPSDRFSAERTGGSVSTLTIQRTQQEDSAVYLCASSLYYEQYFGPGTRLTVT.

V is TRBV19 and J is TRBJ1-6; 7 bases fit TRBD1. Germline CDR1 LNHDA, CDR2 SQIVND (reference sequence). After removal of 3 bases from V and 13 bases from J, the junction contained 12 bases not matched to a gene. The CDR3 totals 15 residues. For the CDR3, the DNA is TGTGCCAGTAGTATGCGGGACAGCTATTCATCCCCCCTCCACTTT. Protein: CASSMRDSYSSPLHF.